This T cell receptor (beta chain) originates from a study of tissue T cells after allogeneic stem cell transplantation (dated by TCRdb to between 2020 and 2023). In terms of the full investigation: TCR beta repertoires were profiled across many tissues obtained from research autopsies of patients with and without GVHD, as well as in mouse models of GVHD. The human arm was conducted as a prospective observational study, and neither blinding nor randomization was performed.

About this clone itself: Its antigen remains unidentified. Since the receptor is from a mouse, mouse gene names and germline sequences apply. The CDR3 end lies 1 residue beyond the end of the read and is filled in from the germline J gene.

General findings and caveats noted by the study authors: Which tissue TCRs were alloreactive or antigen-specific was not determined in the study, and some of the clones might have been host cells that persisted. The patient cohort was small and clinically heterogeneous, and sampling depth was acknowledged as a limitation. Within patients, how anatomically similar tissues were was a major factor shaping TCR repertoire composition, regardless of disease or transplant status. Not many T cell clones showed up in more than one patient, yet clustering based on motifs uncovered repertoire signatures that were shared across patients in a tissue-specific way. In both patients and mice, only a limited portion of the TCR repertoire detected in tissues was captured by blood and spleen T cells.

Preparation of the library involved the immunoSEQ multiplex PCR assay. TCRbeta CDR3 sequencing was performed at survey depth by Adaptive Biotechnologies, and CDR3 sequences, V/J genes, productive frequency and template counts were reported. Amplification of TCR beta CDR3 regions was performed from genomic DNA rather than from RNA. Regarding the original processing steps: Jensen-Shannon divergence was used to quantify pairwise repertoire overlap between tissues, with a value of 1 indicating complete divergence and a value of 0 indicating identical repertoires. Based on pairwise JSD values, tissues were grouped by single-linkage agglomerative hierarchical clustering, and the results were shown as dendrograms. All patient samples were analyzed with GLIPH2 using simulation_depth 1000, kmer_min_depth 3 and cdr3_length_cutoff 8, and only groups containing more than two unique CDR3s were kept. A standardized tissue-overlap score was calculated by extrapolating Jaccard GLIPH-group overlap across patients to a standard repertoire size of 1000 clones. Linear mixed-effect models, with tissue as a fixed effect and individual as a random effect, were used to test how diversity related to clinical or experimental variables. The table was pulled from immuneACCESS by TCRdb, which kept in-frame rearrangements only. Such tables lose some clones; where checked, under half of the loss comes from unresolved V genes, and the rest has no known cause. V and J calls and clone size are those listed in that table; D and trimming were worked out from the DNA. This sample lists about 5,200 clones; approximately 30% were detected once. The top ten hold around 4.8% of the sample.

The junction shows trimming of 1 base on V and 4 bases on J, plus 1 base between the germline ends. Per the germline V gene, NSHNY is the CDR1 and SYGAGN is the CDR2. Including cysteine and phenylalanine, the CDR3 has 11 amino acids. Shown are 30 bases from within the CDR3, in frame from base 1. This specimen's time point label, per the study, means: mouse harvest day 14 after allogeneic transplant. Each mouse graft consisted of 10^7 T-cell-depleted bone marrow cells plus 10^6 splenic CD5+ T cells and was given by tail vein injection. A major MHC-mismatch B6 (H2b) into BALB/c (H2d) model was used to model mouse GVHD, and tissues were profiled at day 7 or 14. On day 7 or 14 post-transplant, mouse tissues and retro-orbital blood were harvested with separate sterile tools for each animal, and livers were flushed beforehand. Before genomic DNA isolation with the DNeasy Blood & Tissue Kit, mouse tissues were minced with razor blades in buffered saline.

Sequencing input: skin. The V and J segments used are TRBV13-1 and TRBJ2-3; the D gene lacks a confident call. This TCR came from a female BALB/c mouse given C57BL/6 T cells with graft-versus-host disease after an allogeneic hematopoietic cell transplant. The sequenced part of the CDR3 DNA is TGTGCCAGCAGTGATCCAGAAACGCTGTAT. This codes for CASSDPETLY. The full-length CDR3 reads as CASSDPETLYF.